The entry below gives a single T cell receptor (beta chain) sequence along with its context. This clonotype was detected ten times or more. Its antigen is currently not known. Base-call qualities are not available, and no considerably larger clone is one nucleotide away. This entry is derived from a study of response to subunit inactivated influenza vaccine (dated by TCRdb to between 2017 and 2018). For context, the study as a whole: To follow how T cells responded to a trivalent subunit inactivated influenza vaccine, the researchers relied on deep quantitative profiling of the T cell receptor repertoire.

CDR1 LNHNV and CDR2 YYDKDF were looked up in the germline V gene (reference sequence). The CDR3 holds 18 amino acids from the cysteine to the phenylalanine. The kept DNA is CDR3 alone, 54 bases in frame from the first base. V and J are trimmed by 0 bases and 2 bases, and the gene matches miss 11 bases of the junction. The library came from RT-PCR. The listed sequencing device is Illumina HiSeq 2500. TCRdb took the public reads, trimmed them with fastp at Q25, ran MiXCR for clone calling and kept in-frame beta chains. Rows with one shared CDR3 protein collapse into an entry with the most common genes and DNA. A total of 530,000 or so distinct CDR3 sequences appear in this sample, 25% of them only once. Of the sample, 1.5% to 2% is held by the ten largest clones. General study outcomes and caveats: The authors proposed that each seasonal influenza vaccination may bring in only a limited number of new T cells.

Sequencing was performed on CD4+ T cells sorted from PBMCs, taken roughly 5 days after vaccination. The receptor was isolated from a man aged 45-65 years who received an inactivated influenza vaccine. Donor details come from another sample of the same person, matched by shared clones. The chain was built from TRBV15 and TRBJ2-3; 7 bases in between match TRBD2. The DNA reads as follows: TGTGCCACCAGCAGAGAGGTCTTAGCGGGCTCCTCCACAGATACGCAGTATTTT. Translated, it reads CATSREVLAGSSTDTQYF.